This T cell receptor beta chain originates from a study of T cells in Graves' hyperthyroidism and ophthalmopathy. Concerning this clonotype itself: Antigen specificity is unknown.

Per the germline V gene, CDR1 is DFQATT and CDR2 is SNEGSKA (reference sequence). V trimming: 6 bases; J trimming: 6 bases; junction bases outside the gene matches: 6. The CDR3 consists of 12 residues. TCR beta CDR3 sequences were amplified from RNA transcripts. HTBI primers were used for first-round RT-PCR of the TCR CDR3. Via MiXCR, TCRdb re-called the multiplex PCR reads, giving one row per CDR3 protein. Here the sample spans approximately 34,000 distinct CDR3 sequences, around 50% being singletons. Study-wide results and limits: Most clonotypes expanded in thyroid above 0.001 were likewise present in blood.

The PBMCs were sourced from fresh peripheral blood (around 9.3 ml). What was sequenced was blood. The chain has TRBV20-1 and TRBJ1-2, with 8 nucleotides matching TRBD1. The receptor's source is a woman aged 40 to 55 with Graves' ophthalmopathy. In DNA form, the CDR3 reads TGCAGTGCCAAGGACAGGGACCATGGCTACACCTTC. Protein product: CSAKDRDHGYTF.